This is a list of T cell receptor beta chains from one sample in a study of blood T cell repertoires in COVID-19. TCRdb's copy holds only in-frame clones and misses some; the assay was immunoSEQ multiplex PCR. The sample has under 300,000 clones, about 80% seen once; the top ten hold roughly 2%. The sample comprised peripheral blood. The receptors derive from a man younger than 40 who had recovered from COVID-19. The CDR3 runs from the conserved cysteine through the conserved F or W. Each record gives: CDR3 DNA, CDR3 protein, D gene, clone size, J gene, V gene. D genes are given only for firm matches. Where a row states a size, it is once, few, many or the class of an expanded clone; other rows omit it.

cdr3_nt: TGTGCCAGTAGTATAGATCCACTCAGACAGGGTGTTGCGGAGACCCAGTACTTC
cdr3_aa: CASSIDPLRQGVAETQYF
d_call: TRBD1
clone_size: .
j_call: TRBJ2-5
v_call: TRBV19

cdr3_nt: TGTGCCAGCACCGTTGCCCGAGGGACAAGCCTCTCTGGGGCCAACGTCCTGACTTTC
cdr3_aa: CASTVARGTSLSGANVLTF
d_call: .
clone_size: few
j_call: TRBJ2-6
v_call: TRBV7-8

cdr3_nt: TGTGCCAGCAGTTCGGGACATTACTATGGCTACACCTTC
cdr3_aa: CASSSGHYYGYTF
d_call: .
clone_size: .
j_call: TRBJ1-2
v_call: TRBV12-3/TRBV12-4

cdr3_nt: TGTGCCAGCAGTTCCCTTAGCGGGGGGGCGGATACGCAGTATTTT
cdr3_aa: CASSSLSGGADTQYF
d_call: TRBD2
clone_size: .
j_call: TRBJ2-3
v_call: TRBV6-5

cdr3_nt: TGTGCCAGCAGTTACTCGGACTTTGCCAGCGGAAACACCATATATTTT
cdr3_aa: CASSYSDFASGNTIYF
d_call: .
clone_size: .
j_call: TRBJ1-3
v_call: TRBV6-5

cdr3_nt: TGTGCCAGCAGTCTCACTTGGAAAAACATTCAGTACTTC
cdr3_aa: CASSLTWKNIQYF
d_call: .
clone_size: .
j_call: TRBJ2-4
v_call: TRBV28

cdr3_nt: TGTGCTAGTGGTCTTAAAAACACTGAAGCTTTCTTT
cdr3_aa: CASGLKNTEAFF
d_call: .
clone_size: .
j_call: TRBJ1-1
v_call: TRBV12-5

cdr3_nt: TGTGCCAGCCGTACTTTTGGGGGGATACGGGCTTTCTTT
cdr3_aa: CASRTFGGIRAFF
d_call: .
clone_size: .
j_call: TRBJ1-1
v_call: TRBV6-5

cdr3_nt: TGCGCCAGCAGCTGGACGGGACAAATGAACACTGAAGCTTTCTTT
cdr3_aa: CASSWTGQMNTEAFF
d_call: .
clone_size: .
j_call: TRBJ1-1
v_call: TRBV5-1

cdr3_nt: TGTGCCAGCAGCTTTCTATCCTACGAGCAGTACTTC
cdr3_aa: CASSFLSYEQYF
d_call: .
clone_size: once
j_call: TRBJ2-7
v_call: TRBV5-6

cdr3_nt: TGTGCCAGCAGCTTAGGGCAGGGGGCGACGAATGAGCAGTTCTTC
cdr3_aa: CASSLGQGATNEQFF
d_call: TRBD1
clone_size: .
j_call: TRBJ2-1
v_call: TRBV11-2

cdr3_nt: TGTGCCAGCTCACCAGCCGGTTCAGGGCGACGAGCTAACTATGGCTACACCTTC
cdr3_aa: CASSPAGSGRRANYGYTF
d_call: .
clone_size: .
j_call: TRBJ1-2
v_call: TRBV18

cdr3_nt: TGCAGCGTTGGGGCAGCTGGCTACACCTTC
cdr3_aa: CSVGAAGYTF
d_call: .
clone_size: .
j_call: TRBJ1-2
v_call: TRBV29-1

cdr3_nt: TGTGCCAGCAGCCAGGAGGGGGGGGCCGGCAAAAACATTCAGTACTTC
cdr3_aa: CASSQEGGAGKNIQYF
d_call: .
clone_size: .
j_call: TRBJ2-4
v_call: TRBV5-4

cdr3_nt: TGTGCCAGCAGCTCCACGGAGAGGACAGCCTATGAAAAACTGTTTTTT
cdr3_aa: CASSSTERTAYEKLFF
d_call: .
clone_size: .
j_call: TRBJ1-4
v_call: TRBV7-8

cdr3_nt: TGTGCCAGCTCACCACCGGGGAGTGAAGCTTTCTTT
cdr3_aa: CASSPPGSEAFF
d_call: .
clone_size: .
j_call: TRBJ1-1
v_call: TRBV18

cdr3_nt: TGTGCCAGCTCACCAGTTTCAGGGGATGAAGCTTTCTTT
cdr3_aa: CASSPVSGDEAFF
d_call: .
clone_size: once
j_call: TRBJ1-1
v_call: TRBV18

cdr3_nt: TGCGCCAGCAGCCCGGGACAAAACTATGGCTACACCTTC
cdr3_aa: CASSPGQNYGYTF
d_call: .
clone_size: .
j_call: TRBJ1-2
v_call: TRBV5-1

cdr3_nt: TGTGCCAGCAGCCAAGCTTGGACAGGGGAGTACAATGAGCAGTTCTTC
cdr3_aa: CASSQAWTGEYNEQFF
d_call: TRBD1
clone_size: once
j_call: TRBJ2-1
v_call: TRBV3-1/TRBV3-2

cdr3_nt: TGTGCCAGCGCCGGGGATGGCGGCTACACCTTC
cdr3_aa: CASAGDGGYTF
d_call: .
clone_size: .
j_call: TRBJ1-2
v_call: TRBV11-2

cdr3_nt: TGTGCCAGCAGCCAAGATCGATTCAGGGGCAGTTCGAGCAATCAGCCCCAGCATTTT
cdr3_aa: CASSQDRFRGSSSNQPQHF
d_call: .
clone_size: once
j_call: TRBJ1-5
v_call: TRBV4-2

cdr3_nt: TGTGCCAGCAGCGTAACAGAACGCCACACAGATACGCAGTATTTT
cdr3_aa: CASSVTERHTDTQYF
d_call: .
clone_size: .
j_call: TRBJ2-3
v_call: TRBV9

cdr3_nt: TGTGCCAGCAGGCCCGGGGGACTAGGGACAGATACGCAGTATTTT
cdr3_aa: CASRPGGLGTDTQYF
d_call: TRBD2
clone_size: .
j_call: TRBJ2-3
v_call: TRBV7-3

cdr3_nt: TGTGCCATCAGTGAGTCGAAAGGGGCGGGGACTGAAGCTTTCTTT
cdr3_aa: CAISESKGAGTEAFF
d_call: .
clone_size: .
j_call: TRBJ1-1
v_call: TRBV10-3

cdr3_nt: TGTGCCAGCAATTCCGGGACTAGCTTCTATGAGCAGTTCTTC
cdr3_aa: CASNSGTSFYEQFF
d_call: TRBD2
clone_size: .
j_call: TRBJ2-1
v_call: TRBV9

cdr3_nt: TGCAGTGCTAGTCCCCTCCCAGTGCGCTACACCTTC
cdr3_aa: CSASPLPVRYTF
d_call: .
clone_size: .
j_call: TRBJ1-2
v_call: TRBV20-1

cdr3_nt: TGTGCCAGCAGTCGGGGACAGGTCAATCAGCCCCAGCATTTT
cdr3_aa: CASSRGQVNQPQHF
d_call: TRBD1
clone_size: .
j_call: TRBJ1-5
v_call: TRBV7-6

cdr3_nt: TGTGCCAGTAGTGAACAGGGGGCCTACGAGCAGTACTTC
cdr3_aa: CASSEQGAYEQYF
d_call: TRBD1
clone_size: .
j_call: TRBJ2-7
v_call: TRBV19

cdr3_nt: TGTGCCATCCGCCGACCGGCGGGTATTTCCTATGGCTACACCTTC
cdr3_aa: CAIRRPAGISYGYTF
d_call: .
clone_size: .
j_call: TRBJ1-2
v_call: TRBV10-3

cdr3_nt: TGTGCCAGCAGTTACCGGCGGGGATCCCAAGGCGGGCAGTTCTTC
cdr3_aa: CASSYRRGSQGGQFF
d_call: .
clone_size: once
j_call: TRBJ2-1
v_call: TRBV6-2/TRBV6-3

cdr3_nt: TGTGCCAGCAGCCAAGGAGGACTAGCACAAGAGACCCAGTACTTC
cdr3_aa: CASSQGGLAQETQYF
d_call: TRBD2
clone_size: .
j_call: TRBJ2-5
v_call: TRBV3-1/TRBV3-2

cdr3_nt: TGTGCCAGCAGGTACAGCTTCAATCAGCCCCAGCATTTT
cdr3_aa: CASRYSFNQPQHF
d_call: .
clone_size: many
j_call: TRBJ1-5
v_call: TRBV6-5

cdr3_nt: TGTGCCAGCAAAGGGAGGGAAGGGTCATGGGACGAGCAGTACTTC
cdr3_aa: CASKGREGSWDEQYF
d_call: TRBD2
clone_size: .
j_call: TRBJ2-7
v_call: TRBV5-6

cdr3_nt: TGTGCCAGCAGTGAGGCGGGGACGCACAATCAGCCCCAGCATTTT
cdr3_aa: CASSEAGTHNQPQHF
d_call: .
clone_size: .
j_call: TRBJ1-5
v_call: TRBV2

cdr3_nt: TGCAGCGTTGGTGGCGGGTCAGAGACCCAGTACTTC
cdr3_aa: CSVGGGSETQYF
d_call: .
clone_size: .
j_call: TRBJ2-5
v_call: TRBV29-1

cdr3_nt: TGTGCCAGCAGCGTGGACCCCGGGGGCTATGGCTACACCTTC
cdr3_aa: CASSVDPGGYGYTF
d_call: .
clone_size: .
j_call: TRBJ1-2
v_call: TRBV9

cdr3_nt: TGTGCCAGCAGGGGGACTGCCCAAACTGAAGCTTTCTTT
cdr3_aa: CASRGTAQTEAFF
d_call: .
clone_size: .
j_call: TRBJ1-1
v_call: TRBV6-5

cdr3_nt: TGTGCCAGCAGCATTACAGGGATCCGTTCACCCCTCCACTTT
cdr3_aa: CASSITGIRSPLHF
d_call: .
clone_size: .
j_call: TRBJ1-6
v_call: TRBV11-1

cdr3_nt: TGTGCCAGCAGTGAATTAGGGGAGCTGTTTTTT
cdr3_aa: CASSELGELFF
d_call: .
clone_size: .
j_call: TRBJ2-2
v_call: TRBV2

cdr3_nt: TGTGCCAGCGCTCGGGACAGCTTAAGCTCTGGGGCCAACGTCCTGACTTTC
cdr3_aa: CASARDSLSSGANVLTF
d_call: TRBD1
clone_size: .
j_call: TRBJ2-6
v_call: TRBV11-3

cdr3_nt: TGCAGTGCTAGTTTTGTACGGGAAGAAACCTGGTGGCAAGAGACCCAGTACTTC
cdr3_aa: CSASFVREETWWQETQYF
d_call: .
clone_size: .
j_call: TRBJ2-5
v_call: TRBV20-1

cdr3_nt: TGTGCCAGCAGATCGGGACAGGGTAGCTACACCTTC
cdr3_aa: CASRSGQGSYTF
d_call: TRBD1
clone_size: .
j_call: TRBJ1-2
v_call: TRBV2

cdr3_nt: TGTGCCACCAACCTGGGACTAGTCAAGGAGACCCAGTACTTC
cdr3_aa: CATNLGLVKETQYF
d_call: TRBD2
clone_size: .
j_call: TRBJ2-5
v_call: TRBV2

cdr3_nt: TGTGCCAGCAATCCAAAAGGGCCCAGGGAAATGAACACTGAAGCTTTCTTT
cdr3_aa: CASNPKGPREMNTEAFF
d_call: .
clone_size: .
j_call: TRBJ1-1
v_call: TRBV6-4

cdr3_nt: TGTGCCAGCAGTCGGGGACTAGCGGGGGAGCAAGAGACCCAGTACTTC
cdr3_aa: CASSRGLAGEQETQYF
d_call: TRBD2
clone_size: few
j_call: TRBJ2-5
v_call: TRBV6-2/TRBV6-3

cdr3_nt: TGTGCCACCAGTCAGGAAAGCTCCTACAATGAGCAGTTCTTC
cdr3_aa: CATSQESSYNEQFF
d_call: .
clone_size: once
j_call: TRBJ2-1
v_call: TRBV15

cdr3_nt: TGTGCCAGCAGCTGGGGGCAGGGGATCTACGAGCAGTACTTC
cdr3_aa: CASSWGQGIYEQYF
d_call: .
clone_size: .
j_call: TRBJ2-7
v_call: TRBV5-5

cdr3_nt: TGTGCCAGTACGGGACTAGCGGGCTACAATGAGCAGTTCTTC
cdr3_aa: CASTGLAGYNEQFF
d_call: TRBD2
clone_size: .
j_call: TRBJ2-1
v_call: TRBV19

cdr3_nt: TGTGCCAGCTTTCAAGACAGGGAAGTCGATGGCTACACCTTC
cdr3_aa: CASFQDREVDGYTF
d_call: TRBD1
clone_size: .
j_call: TRBJ1-2
v_call: TRBV2

cdr3_nt: TGTGCCAGCAGCTTAGATCAGGGTAGTCTGGTGCGGAACACCGGGGAGCTGTTTTTT
cdr3_aa: CASSLDQGSLVRNTGELFF
d_call: .
clone_size: .
j_call: TRBJ2-2
v_call: TRBV11-3

cdr3_nt: TGTGCCAGCAGCTTAGGGAGGGGGGGCCCAGATACGCAGTATTTT
cdr3_aa: CASSLGRGGPDTQYF
d_call: .
clone_size: .
j_call: TRBJ2-3
v_call: TRBV5-8

cdr3_nt: TGTGCCAGCAGTGGTAGTGACAGGGGCCTGAACACTGAAGCTTTCTTT
cdr3_aa: CASSGSDRGLNTEAFF
d_call: TRBD1
clone_size: .
j_call: TRBJ1-1
v_call: TRBV2

cdr3_nt: TGTGCCAGTTCGTACTCTAACTATGGCTACACCTTC
cdr3_aa: CASSYSNYGYTF
d_call: .
clone_size: .
j_call: TRBJ1-2
v_call: TRBV19

cdr3_nt: TGTGCCAGCAGCGTAGGGCAGGGAAGAGCCTTGAAGACCCAGTACTTC
cdr3_aa: CASSVGQGRALKTQYF
d_call: .
clone_size: .
j_call: TRBJ2-5
v_call: TRBV9